This is a list of T cell receptor beta chains from one sample in a study of PD-1 blockade in classical Hodgkin lymphoma. TCRdb's table, derived via immunoSEQ multiplex PCR, lists solely in-frame clones and lacks some. In the table there are fewer than 70,000 clones, more than 70% of which are singletons. The sequenced sample was peripheral blood mononuclear cells (PBMCs), obtained before the second cycle of nivolumab. The receptors here all came from a human donor with classical Hodgkin lymphoma. CDR3s include the opening cysteine and the closing phenylalanine or tryptophan. The D gene is left open where the match is weak. A row's size may be missing; if present it is once, few, many or a size class.

D gene,V gene,CDR3 length,J gene,clone size,CDR3 protein,CDR3 DNA
.,TRBV6-6,15,TRBJ1-1,.,CASSYRGRGNTEAFF,TGTGCCAGCAGTTACAGGGGACGTGGGAACACTGAAGCTTTCTTT
.,TRBV30,12,TRBJ2-5,.,CAWTNSVETQYF,TGTGCCTGGACCAACAGTGTCGAGACCCAGTACTTC
TRBD2,TRBV5-1,16,TRBJ2-1,.,CASSLVSGTSGDEQFF,TGCGCCAGCAGCTTGGTTTCCGGGACTAGCGGGGATGAGCAGTTCTTC
TRBD1,TRBV19,15,TRBJ2-3,.,CASSQTGVSTDTQYF,TGTGCCAGTAGCCAGACAGGGGTGTCGACAGATACGCAGTATTTT
.,TRBV5-1,14,TRBJ2-7,.,CASSSIRGSYEQYF,TGCGCCAGCAGCTCGATTAGAGGCAGCTACGAGCAGTACTTC
.,TRBV6-6,14,TRBJ2-7,.,CASSPGGGRYEQYF,TGTGCCAGCAGCCCCGGAGGGGGAAGGTACGAGCAGTACTTC
.,TRBV5-1,15,TRBJ1-3,.,CASSPEGLSGNTIYF,TGCGCCAGCAGCCCGGAGGGGCTCTCTGGAAACACCATATATTTT
.,TRBV7-9,12,TRBJ2-7,.,CASSQSGPSQYF,TGTGCCAGCAGCCAATCCGGACCTTCGCAGTACTTC
.,TRBV5-1,16,TRBJ1-1,once,CASSPVLQGEQVEAFF,TGCGCCAGCAGCCCCGTCCTGCAGGGCGAACAGGTTGAAGCTTTCTTT
.,TRBV7-9,12,TRBJ2-7,.,CASSLKGYEQYF,TGTGCCAGCAGCTTAAAGGGCTACGAGCAGTACTTC
TRBD2,TRBV5-1,16,TRBJ2-3,.,CASSLRAGGDTDTQYF,TGCGCCAGCAGCTTGAGGGCGGGGGGCGACACAGATACGCAGTATTTT
.,TRBV7-9,12,TRBJ1-5,.,CASSLPDQPQHF,TGTGCCAGCAGCTTGCCCGATCAGCCCCAGCATTTT
TRBD2,TRBV27,17,TRBJ2-1,.,CASSLLRGLAGGGEQFF,TGTGCCAGCAGTTTATTACGGGGACTAGCGGGGGGTGGCGAGCAGTTCTTC
.,TRBV19,14,TRBJ2-1,few,CASSMGSTYNEQFF,TGTGCCAGTAGTATGGGTAGCACGTACAATGAGCAGTTCTTC
TRBD2,TRBV5-1,16,TRBJ2-2,.,CASSPIAGVNTGELFF,TGCGCCAGCAGCCCCATAGCGGGGGTGAACACCGGGGAGCTGTTTTTT
.,TRBV7-9,14,TRBJ2-3,.,CASSIRGITDTQYF,TGTGCCAGCAGCATTCGGGGGATTACAGATACGCAGTATTTT
.,TRBV5-1,12,TRBJ2-7,few,CASSESSYEQYF,TGCGCCAGCAGCGAGAGCTCCTACGAGCAGTACTTC
.,TRBV5-1,13,TRBJ2-7,.,CASSLEFAGEQYF,TGCGCCAGCAGCTTGGAATTCGCAGGCGAGCAGTACTTC
.,TRBV19,11,TRBJ2-2,.,CASRSSGELFF,TGTGCCAGTAGATCGTCCGGGGAGCTGTTTTTT
.,TRBV7-8,15,TRBJ1-1,.,CASSLIGSMNTEAFF,TGTGCCAGCAGCTTAATTGGCAGCATGAACACTGAAGCTTTCTTT
.,TRBV9,18,TRBJ2-6,.,CASSVGPRRSSGANVLTF,TGTGCCAGCAGCGTAGGGCCCCGTCGAAGCTCTGGGGCCAACGTCCTGACTTTC
TRBD2,TRBV6-1,16,TRBJ2-5,.,CASSDGGRGTQETQYF,TGTGCCAGCAGTGACGGGGGGAGAGGGACCCAAGAGACCCAGTACTTC
TRBD1,TRBV19,12,TRBJ1-1,.,CATKAGGASAFF,TGTGCCACTAAAGCAGGGGGCGCTTCCGCTTTCTTT
.,TRBV5-1,14,TRBJ2-3,.,CASSFQTATDTQYF,TGCGCCAGCAGCTTTCAGACAGCAACAGATACGCAGTATTTT
TRBD1,TRBV6-1,15,TRBJ1-1,.,CANRETGARNTEAFF,TGTGCCAATAGAGAAACAGGGGCGCGGAACACTGAAGCTTTCTTT
TRBD1,TRBV11-2,15,TRBJ1-3,.,CASSMRGLPGNTIYF,TGTGCCAGCAGCATGAGGGGGCTGCCTGGAAACACCATATATTTT
.,TRBV7-9,11,TRBJ2-1,.,CASSLNNEQFF,TGTGCCAGCAGCTTAAACAATGAGCAGTTCTTC
TRBD2,TRBV5-1,16,TRBJ2-7,.,CASSSSSGGGDYEQYF,TGCGCCAGCAGCTCCTCCTCCGGCGGGGGTGACTACGAGCAGTACTTC
.,TRBV6-5,15,TRBJ2-1,.,CASSRPPGVGNEQFF,TGTGCCAGCAGCCGACCCCCGGGGGTGGGCAATGAGCAGTTCTTC
.,TRBV5-1,14,TRBJ2-3,.,CASSYQGGTDTQYF,TGCGCCAGCAGCTATCAAGGGGGCACAGATACGCAGTATTTT
.,TRBV11-2,17,TRBJ2-1,.,CASSLALDISLHNEQFF,TGTGCCAGCAGCTTAGCCTTGGACATCTCACTACACAATGAGCAGTTCTTC
.,TRBV18,16,TRBJ2-2,.,CASSPGAGYNTGELFF,TGTGCCAGCTCACCAGGGGCAGGGTATAACACCGGGGAGCTGTTTTTT